Here is one T cell receptor (beta chain) with its context. The specificity of this receptor is unknown. Nothing much larger sits one base from this clone, and base qualities are not available. The germline V gene (reference sequence) gives CDR1 as SGHNT and CDR2 as YYREEE. The CDR3 starts with the cysteine, ends with the phenylalanine, and has 18 residues. Of all the DNA, just the CDR3 is kept, 54 bases in frame from base 1. The V end gives up 2 bases and the J end 6 bases, leaving 10 bases in the junction not matched to a gene. This sample is part of a study of chemoradiotherapy in HPV16-positive cancers (dated by TCRdb to the early 2020s). For context, the study as a whole: Candidate HPV-specific T-cell clones and common TCR motifs were defined by functional T-cell assays performed on cells from two HPV16-positive patients. The study asked whether T-cell immunity to the HPV oncoproteins E6 and E7 changes during chemoradiotherapy and whether this immunity affects survival. Next, the candidate HPV-specific TCRs and motifs were followed in TCR repertoires from around 91 patients with HPV-related cancers. Study-wide findings and limitations: Expansion of candidate HPV-specific clones and E7-related TCR motifs was observed in the tumor microenvironment during treatment, whereas no such expansion was observed for non-HPV-specific T cells. In HPV16-positive patients, expansion of HPV-responsive T cells during chemoradiotherapy was found to be associated with improved recurrence-free survival. The functional definition of HPV-specific T cells came from only two HPV16-positive patients, and the survival association was reported for HPV16-positive patients.

Libraries were prepared through the immunoSEQ multiplex PCR assay. The immuneACCESS repertoire file appears here via TCRdb, limited to in-frame rearrangements. These files lack a portion of the clones; in checked studies, under half of the deficit traces to unresolved V genes, and the cause of the others is not known. This sample lists under 3,500 clones; about 80% were detected once. The top ten constitute more than 15% of the sample. Repertoires were sampled repeatedly over the course of chemoradiotherapy, so clonal expansion could be followed in the tumor microenvironment. The TCR originated in a human donor with HPV-associated anogenital cancer. The chain is assembled from TRBV5-4 and TRBJ2-3, and 15 junction bases match TRBD2. The sample here was tumor tissue, taken from a patient who underwent chemoradiotherapy. The nucleotide sequence is TGTGCCAGCAGCTTAGGACTAGCGGGGGGGTCCTCCTGGGATACGCAGTATTTT. It translates to CASSLGLAGGSSWDTQYF.